This note documents a single T cell receptor (beta chain) sequence. Antigen unknown. The data were obtained in a study of shared clonotypes between healthy human individuals. Study context: Used for every donor were three CD4 naive, three CD4 memory, two CD8 naive and one CD8 memory plate. Study outcomes and limitations: Investigators collected only blood, and repertoires in tissues likely differ.

Deep was the level used in running the assay. Replicate PCRs run on sorted subsets employed approximately 0.2 ug DNA, 30,000 to 35,000 T cell genomes. TCRdb keeps only in-frame clones here, not all; method: immunoSEQ multiplex PCR. This sample has over 2 million clones; 85% to 95% occur once, and the top ten carry about 0.36%. Germline CDR1 reads SGHAT; CDR2 reads FQNNGV. Trimming shortened V by 7 bases and J by 9 bases, and 22 bases separated the two germline ends. The CDR3 consists of 15 residues. This chain links TRBV11-2 with TRBJ2-1; the D is unclear. Sequences were obtained from naive CD4+ T cells from PBMCs. Sample subset: CD45RA+ positively selected. The TCR originated in a man aged 18-30 years in good health. Some clones in this sample may be carry-over from other donors' samples. CDR3 in DNA: TGTGCCAGCACCGGAGCTCGGACCCCATCCACTGAGCAGTTCTTC. Encoded protein: CASTGARTPSTEQFF.